This T cell receptor (beta chain) was identified during a study of cytomegalovirus exposure and HLA in healthy donors. V lost 8 bases, J lost 2 bases, and 5 bases stayed unmatched. Looked up from germline, CDR1 is MNHEY and CDR2 is SVGAGI. The CDR3 has 14 amino acids. 60 Vbeta and 13 Jbeta primers were used in PCR. Repertoires were generated with immunoSEQ multiplex PCR, while TCRdb's copy carries only in-frame clones and drops some. The sample holds tens of thousands of clones; over 55% are singletons and the top ten take about 22%. This clonotype was sampled from a woman in her 50s in good health and CMV-seropositive. The specimen was PBMCs. The chain combines TRBV6-5 with TRBJ2-2, with 7 bases lining up with TRBD1. CDR3: CASGGTENTGELFF. CDR3 bases: TGTGCCAGCGGTGGGACAGAAAACACCGGGGAGCTGTTTTTT.